Listed here is a single T cell receptor (beta chain). It is likely a read error, because the conserved phenylalanine at the end of the CDR3 is missing. It is unclear where the CDR3 begins or ends on the DNA, so no DNA is shown, and the CDR3 is as TCRdb lists it. One entry per CDR3 protein, called by TCRdb with MiXCR from the PCR reads. The table lists about 25,000 distinct CDR3 sequences, 30% to 40% of them singletons. This sample is part of a study of tumor-infiltrating lymphocytes in oesophageal squamous cell carcinoma. The germline gives CDR1 WNHNN, CDR2 SYGVQD (reference sequence). The CDR3 is made up of 18 amino acids, end residues included.

The clonotype originates from a male donor with esophageal squamous cell carcinoma. The rearrangement joins TRBV10-1 to TRBJ2-5. Material: esophageal tumor tissue. CDR3 residues: CASSGARMAQPYGYTFGS.